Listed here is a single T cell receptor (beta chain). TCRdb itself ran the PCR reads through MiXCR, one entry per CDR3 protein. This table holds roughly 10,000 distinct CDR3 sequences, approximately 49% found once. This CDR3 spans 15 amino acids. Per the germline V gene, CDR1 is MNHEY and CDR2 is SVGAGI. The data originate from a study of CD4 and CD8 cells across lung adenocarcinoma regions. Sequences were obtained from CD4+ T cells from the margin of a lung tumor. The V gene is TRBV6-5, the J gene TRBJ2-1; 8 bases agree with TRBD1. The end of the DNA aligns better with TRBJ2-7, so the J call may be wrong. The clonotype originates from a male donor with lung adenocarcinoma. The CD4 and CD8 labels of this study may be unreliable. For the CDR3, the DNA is TGTGCCAGCAGTTATTCCGATGGACAGGGTAGTGAGCAGTACTTC. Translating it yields CASSYSDGQGSEQYF.